One sample yielded the 8 T cell receptor beta chains listed below, sequenced in a study of T cells in Graves' hyperthyroidism and ophthalmopathy. The source material, RNA transcripts, was used to amplify TCR beta CDR3 regions. First-round RT-PCR with HTBI primers amplified the TCR CDR3 region. Each CDR3 protein is one row after TCRdb ran MiXCR on the multiplex PCR reads. The sample shows hundreds of thousands of distinct CDR3 sequences, more than 30% of them seen only once. The sample taken for sequencing was blood. The receptors were sampled from a man younger than 35 with Graves' hyperthyroidism.

This chain links TRBV2 with TRBJ2-5; TRBD1 might be the D (6 bases). This CDR3 comprises 12 residues. Germline values: CDR1 SNHLY, CDR2 FYNNEI. V lost 7 bases and J lost 4, with 10 bases in between. The CDR3 here is CASNKGGETQYF. CDR3 nucleotides: TGTGCCAGCAACAAAGGGGGAGAGACCCAGTACTTC.

This clonotype was detected only a few times. This chain connects TRBV2 to TRBJ1-4; 7 nucleotides line up with TRBD1. The V gene end was trimmed by 4 bases and the J gene end by 3 bases; junction bases not matched to a gene: 5. CDR3 length equals 15 residues. Germline V CDR1 and CDR2: SNHLY, FYNNEI. The DNA for the CDR3 is TGTGCCAGCAGTGTAGGGGGCGCAGCTAATGAAAAACTGTTTTTT. This gives the protein CASSVGGAANEKLFF. Complete variable domain (other parts from reference TRBV2 and TRBJ1-4): EPEVTQTPSHQVTQMGQEVILRCVPISNHLYFYWYRQILGQKVEFLVSFYNNEISEKSEIFDDQFSVERPDGSNFTLKIRSTKLEDSAMYFCASSVGGAANEKLFFGSGTQLSVL.

V is TRBV7-2 and J is TRBJ2-7; 7 bases match TRBD1. Trimming cost V 5 bases and J 7 bases; bases outside gene matches: 8. Germline CDR1 SGHTA, CDR2 FQGNSA. This CDR3 is built from 13 residues. The CDR3 protein is CASSEGTVFEQYF. The CDR3, as DNA: TGTGCCAGCAGCGAAGGGACAGTCTTTGAGCAGTACTTC. Supplemented by reference TRBV7-2 and TRBJ2-7, the full variable domain reads GAGVSQSPSNKVTEKGKDVELRCDPISGHTALYWYRQSLGQGLEFLIYFQGNSAPDKSGLPSDRFSAERTGGSVSTLTIQRTQQEDSAVYLCASSEGTVFEQYFGPGTRLTVT.

This clonotype was recorded once. A much larger clone differs by one base, so this may be a read error. Likely a read error: the CDR3 ends without its conserved phenylalanine or tryptophan. The chain has TRBV2 and TRBJ2-7; possibly TRBD2 for D (6 bases). Trimming took off 7 bases at V and 4 bases at J, with 14 bases between the two ends. The germline V gene encodes CDR1 SNHLY and CDR2 FYNNEI. The CDR3 spans 13 residues. The CDR3 coding sequence is TGTGCCAGCACTCCATTCAGCGGGTACGAGCAGTACCTC. It specifies CASTPFSGYEQYL.

At least ten counts were recorded for this clonotype. CDR3 region: CASSLREGEDYGYTF. The CDR3 DNA reads TGTGCCAGCAGCCTTAGAGAAGGAGAAGACTATGGCTACACCTTC. The chain combines TRBV11-2 with TRBJ1-2; D is unclear. CDR1 SGHAT and CDR2 FQNNGV come from the germline V gene. This CDR3 is built from 15 residues. V shed 5 bases and J shed 3 bases, with 16 bases lying between them. The variable domain in full, completed from reference TRBV11-2 and TRBJ1-2, reads EAGVAQSPRYKIIEKRQSVAFWCNPISGHATLYWYQQILGQGPKLLIQFQNNGVVDDSQLPKDRFSAERLKGVDSTLKIQPAKLEDSAVYLCASSLREGEDYGYTFGSGTRLTVV.

V gene TRBV29-1 combines with J gene TRBJ1-3; D is undetermined. The CDR3 consists of 13 residues. The germline V gene has CDR1 SQVTM and CDR2 ANQGSEA. Trimming removed 0 bases at V and 4 bases at J, with 7 bases between. In DNA form, the CDR3 reads TGCAGCGTTGAAGATCGGGCAGGAAACACCATATATTTT. Translated: CSVEDRAGNTIYF.

This chain connects TRBV19 to TRBJ1-5, with a weak D call TRBD1 (6 bases). There are 12 residues in the CDR3. V was trimmed by 6 bases and J by 5 bases, leaving 8 bases between them. CDR1 LNHDA and CDR2 SQIVND come from the germline V gene (reference sequence). DNA of the CDR3: TGTGCCAGTAGGGGGGGGCATCAGCCCCAGCATTTT. Translated: CASRGGHQPQHF.

The chain has TRBV12-3 or TRBV12-4 and TRBJ1-5; tentatively, D is TRBD1 (6 bases). The CDR3 has 14 residues. Trimming pared 6 bases from V and 6 bases from J, leaving 15 bases between. This CDR3 is CASRGAGEGQPQHF. CDR3 sequence (DNA): TGTGCCAGCAGGGGGGCAGGGGAGGGTCAGCCCCAGCATTTT.